A single sample is the source of the 10 T cell receptor beta chains below, sequenced in a study of memory CD4+ T cells and cytomegalovirus serostatus. The protocol was immunoSEQ multiplex PCR, while the TCRdb copy is restricted to in-frame clones and leaves out a portion. This sample has about 40,000 clones, with more than 75% found just once. Single viable CD3+CD4+CD8-CD45RO+ cells were sorted as the memory CD4+ T cells. The sample was memory CD4+ T cells from blood. The receptors originated from an adult in good health and CMV-seronegative.

The chain joins TRBV7-2 to TRBJ1-1; D is undetermined. Germline-derived CDR1 and CDR2 are SGHTA and FQGNSA. The CDR3 has 14 residues. The V end was cut by 1 base, the J end by 0 bases, with 6 bases between. CDR3 in amino acids: CASSLGRLNTEAFF. CDR3 DNA sequence: TGTGCCAGCAGCTTAGGACGCCTGAACACTGAAGCTTTCTTT.

The chain carries TRBV7-2 and TRBJ2-3; 8 nucleotides match TRBD1. Germline V lookup: CDR1 SGHTA, CDR2 FQGNSA. V lost 5 bases, J lost 0 bases, and 7 bases stayed unmatched. There are 16 residues in the CDR3. The CDR3 sequence is CASSRTGGWSTDTQYF. The DNA for the CDR3 is TGTGCCAGCAGCCGAACAGGGGGATGGAGCACAGATACGCAGTATTTT.

The chain carries TRBV2 and TRBJ1-5; tentatively, D is TRBD1 (6 bases). CDR3 length equals 17 residues. V lost 0 bases and J 6 bases, leaving 18 bases between the germline ends. Looked up from germline, CDR1 is SNHLY and CDR2 is FYNNEI. Written as DNA, the CDR3 is TGTGCCAGCAGTGAAGCCTGGGACACGCTCTCGAGTCAGCCCCAGCATTTT. This sequence encodes CASSEAWDTLSSQPQHF. The full variable domain, rest sourced from reference TRBV2 and TRBJ1-5, is EPEVTQTPSHQVTQMGQEVILRCVPISNHLYFYWYRQILGQKVEFLVSFYNNEISEKSEIFDDQFSVERPDGSNFTLKIRSTKLEDSAMYFCASSEAWDTLSSQPQHFGDGTRLSIL.

The chain uses TRBV7-3 and TRBJ2-1; D is possibly TRBD2 (6 bases). V shed 5 bases and J shed 6 bases, with 17 bases lying between them. Germline assignment: CDR1 SGHTA and CDR2 FQGTGA. This CDR3 comprises 15 residues. The CDR3 reads CASSKTSTSSNEQFF. In DNA, the CDR3 is TGTGCCAGCAGCAAGACTAGTACGTCAAGCAATGAGCAGTTCTTC.

V usage is TRBV7-3 and J usage is TRBJ2-1; the match to TRBD2 covers 9 bases. After removal of 4 bases from V and 6 bases from J, the junction contained 7 bases not matched to a gene. From germline, CDR1 is SGHTA and CDR2 FQGTGA. The CDR3 has 15 residues. CDR3 DNA sequence: TGTGCCAGCAGCTCCGCGGGGGGGAGTTTCAATGAGCAGTTCTTC. Protein: CASSSAGGSFNEQFF.

The chain couples TRBV18 to TRBJ2-1; unclear D gene. The CDR3 has 12 residues. V shed 3 bases and J shed 7 bases, with 7 bases lying between them. The germline V gene has CDR1 KGHSH and CDR2 LQKENI. The CDR3 DNA reads TGTGCCAGCTCACCTCCGAGAAATGAGCAGTTCTTC. Translation: CASSPPRNEQFF. The entire variable domain, with the rest obtained from reference TRBV18 and TRBJ2-1, is as follows: NAGVMQNPRHLVRRRGQEARLRCSPMKGHSHVYWYRQLPEEGLKFMVYLQKENIIDESGMPKERFSAEFPKEGPSILRIQQVVRGDSAAYFCASSPPRNEQFFGPGTRLTVL.

In this sample, this clone turned up a few times. The chain couples TRBV6-5 to TRBJ1-1; D uncertain. V lost 7 bases and J 7 bases, leaving 16 bases between the germline ends. Looked up from germline, CDR1 is MNHEY and CDR2 is SVGAGI. This CDR3 contains 13 residues. The CDR3 loop reads CASTDSVGNEAFF. Written as DNA, the CDR3 is TGTGCCAGCACCGATAGTGTGGGGAATGAAGCTTTCTTT.

This clone appeared a single time. The V call is TRBV4-2, the J call TRBJ2-7; D unresolved. V was pared by 1 base and J by 3 bases, with 10 bases between. The CDR3 sequence is 14 residues long. The germline CDR1 and CDR2 sequences are LGHNA and YNFKEQ. The CDR3 DNA is TGTGCCAGCAGCCAAGTCGGTCAGAACTACGAGCAGTACTTC. Protein: CASSQVGQNYEQYF.

The chain joins TRBV30 to TRBJ2-7, with 8 bases matching TRBD1. CDR3 length equals 13 residues. V shed 0 bases and J 4 bases; nucleotides not matched to a gene: 2. The germline V gene has CDR1 GTSNPN and CDR2 SVGIG (reference sequence). The CDR3 DNA follows: TGTGCCTGGAGTGTACAGGGGGTTTACGAGCAGTACTTC. This encodes CAWSVQGVYEQYF.

The V and J genes are TRBV2 and TRBJ2-6; possible D gene TRBD1, 6 bases. The CDR3 loop spans 16 amino acids. CDR1 and CDR2 from the germline V gene are SNHLY and FYNNEI. V shed 6 bases and J shed 3 bases, with 15 bases lying between them. The CDR3 here is CASSLGRTVGANVLTF. CDR3 bases: TGTGCCAGCAGCTTGGGACGGACAGTTGGGGCCAACGTCCTGACTTTC.